This TCR beta chain was captured in a study of blood T cell repertoires in COVID-19. As for the study in general: COVID-19 samples from acute and convalescent phases originated in the United States, Italy and Spain. T cells, B-cell-depleted T cells, or PBMCs supplied cDNA or gDNA.

As originally analysed: Reference gene primers were amplified, and this amplification served to estimate nucleated cell counts. Assay used: immunoSEQ multiplex PCR; TCRdb lists only in-frame clones, some missing. V and J calls plus clone size are reproduced from that table; the DNA served to infer D and trimming. The sample comprises about 59,000 clones, about 90% of which are singletons, and more than 4.5% rests with the top ten. V was clipped by 3 bases and J by 2 bases; unmatched bases: 3. The CDR3 loop spans 15 amino acids. The germline CDR1 and CDR2 sequences are LGHNT and FRNRAP. V and J are TRBV12-5 and TRBJ2-1; 8 nucleotides align to TRBD2. Input material: peripheral blood. This sequence originates from an elderly man in a cohort sampled during active COVID-19. The CDR3 loop is CASGFGGATYNEQFF. The CDR3 nucleotides are TGTGCTAGTGGTTTCGGGGGGGCCACCTACAATGAGCAGTTCTTC.